This record covers a single TCR beta chain. The clone's antigen remains unknown. No base quality values were provided; no much bigger clone lies one nucleotide off. The entry originates in a study of primary melanoma T cells and metastatic recurrence (dated by TCRdb to about 2020). In the study overall: The cohort consisted of approximately 210 primary melanomas of stage T2 to T4, each more than 1 mm thick. The T-cell fraction measured by TCR beta sequencing was compared against progression-free survival as the clinical outcome. The study tested whether T-cell fraction and T-cell repertoire clonality in primary melanoma tumors predicted patient outcome. The sequencing-derived T-cell fraction was compared with histopathological grading of tumor-infiltrating lymphocytes.

The library was generated by the immunoSEQ multiplex PCR assay. High-throughput sequencing of the T-cell receptor beta chain was performed on primary melanoma tumor tissue. The original pipeline was this. Among the repertoire analyses were the distribution of insertions and deletions and the sharing of TCRB CDR3 between samples. A gradient-boosted model ranked the predictive value of the T-cell fraction against histopathological variables. In TCRdb, the immuneACCESS table is reduced to in-frame sequences with V and J assigned. These tables do not hold every clone; where another copy was compared, an unresolved V gene accounts for under half, and the others remain unexplained. The D gene and trimming were derived from the DNA, and the V and J assignments and clone size from that table. For this sample the table gives 450 or so clones, of which 80% were detected only once. In total, the top ten clones hold 24% of the sample.

The patients had surgically resected primary melanoma that was considered potentially curable but at risk of metastatic recurrence. General study outcomes and caveats: Progression-free survival was reportedly predicted by the tumor T-cell fraction independently of thickness, ulceration, mitotic rate and age. Progression-free survival prediction was reportedly improved more by adding T-cell fraction to tumor thickness than by adding any other histopathological variable. Protection appeared to be conferred by a T-cell fraction above 20% regardless of ulceration status, mitotic rate or nodal disease. The authors presented an effective T-cell-mediated antitumor response in primary melanoma only as a suggestion and not as a demonstrated mechanism.

From the germline V gene, CDR1 is MNHGY and CDR2 is SAAAGT. The CDR3 contains 13 residues, cysteine and phenylalanine counted. The retained sequence is limited to the CDR3, 39 bases, with the frame set at the first base. At the junction V is shortened by 7 bases and J by 5 bases, with 14 bases in between. This sequence originates from a human donor with melanoma. Here the chain combines TRBV6-8 and TRBJ1-1; the D gene cannot be named for sure. Material: melanoma tumor tissue. The DNA is as follows: TGTGCCAGCACCGGGTCGCGGGGAACTGAAGCTTTCTTT. This translates into CASTGSRGTEAFF.